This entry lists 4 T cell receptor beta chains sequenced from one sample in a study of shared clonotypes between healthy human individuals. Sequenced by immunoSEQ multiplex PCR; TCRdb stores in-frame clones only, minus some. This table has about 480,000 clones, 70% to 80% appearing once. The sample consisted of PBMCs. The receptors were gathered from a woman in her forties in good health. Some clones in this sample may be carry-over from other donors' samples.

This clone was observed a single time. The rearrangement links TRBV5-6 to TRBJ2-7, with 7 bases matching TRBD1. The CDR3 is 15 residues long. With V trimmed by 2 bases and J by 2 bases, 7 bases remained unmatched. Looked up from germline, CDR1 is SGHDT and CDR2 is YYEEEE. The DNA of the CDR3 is TGTGCCAGCAGCTTACAGGGGAGTAAAACCTACGAGCAGTACTTC. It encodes CASSLQGSKTYEQYF. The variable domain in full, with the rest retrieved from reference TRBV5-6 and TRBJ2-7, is DAGVTQSPTHLIKTRGQQVTLRCSPKSGHDTVSWYQQALGQGPQFIFQYYEEEERQRGNFPDRFSGHQFPNYSSELNVNALLLGDSALYLCASSLQGSKTYEQYFGPGTRLTVT.

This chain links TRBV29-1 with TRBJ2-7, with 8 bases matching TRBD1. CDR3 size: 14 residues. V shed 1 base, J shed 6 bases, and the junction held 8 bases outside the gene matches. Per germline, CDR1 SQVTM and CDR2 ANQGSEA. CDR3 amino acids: CSVEAGQGSSEQYF. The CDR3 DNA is TGCAGCGTTGAAGCCGGACAGGGATCTTCCGAGCAGTACTTC.

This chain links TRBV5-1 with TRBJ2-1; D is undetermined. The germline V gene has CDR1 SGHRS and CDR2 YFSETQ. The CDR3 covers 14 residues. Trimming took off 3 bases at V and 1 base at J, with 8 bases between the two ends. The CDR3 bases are TGCGCCAGCAGCTCCGGAGTGTCCTACAATGAGCAGTTCTTC. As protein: CASSSGVSYNEQFF.

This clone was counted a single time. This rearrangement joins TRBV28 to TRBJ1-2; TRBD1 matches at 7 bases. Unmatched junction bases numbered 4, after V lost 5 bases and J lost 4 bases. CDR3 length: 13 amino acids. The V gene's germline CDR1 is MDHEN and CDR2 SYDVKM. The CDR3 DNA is TGTGCCAGCAGTCGGGACAGAATCTATGGCTACACCTTC. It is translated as CASSRDRIYGYTF.